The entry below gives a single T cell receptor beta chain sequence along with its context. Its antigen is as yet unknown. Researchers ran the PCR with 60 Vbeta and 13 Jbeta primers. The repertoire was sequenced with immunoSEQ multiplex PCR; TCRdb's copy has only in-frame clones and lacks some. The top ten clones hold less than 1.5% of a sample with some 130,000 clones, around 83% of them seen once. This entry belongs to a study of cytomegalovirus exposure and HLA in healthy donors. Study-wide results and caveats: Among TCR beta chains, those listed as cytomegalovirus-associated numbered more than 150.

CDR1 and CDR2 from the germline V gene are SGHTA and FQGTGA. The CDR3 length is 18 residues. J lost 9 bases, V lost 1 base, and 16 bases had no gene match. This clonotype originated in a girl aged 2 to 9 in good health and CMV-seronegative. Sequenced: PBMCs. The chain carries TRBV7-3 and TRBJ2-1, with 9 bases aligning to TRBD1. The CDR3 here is CASSLRGDMGQGNAEQFF. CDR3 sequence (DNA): TGTGCCAGCAGCTTAAGAGGTGATATGGGACAGGGAAACGCTGAGCAGTTCTTC.